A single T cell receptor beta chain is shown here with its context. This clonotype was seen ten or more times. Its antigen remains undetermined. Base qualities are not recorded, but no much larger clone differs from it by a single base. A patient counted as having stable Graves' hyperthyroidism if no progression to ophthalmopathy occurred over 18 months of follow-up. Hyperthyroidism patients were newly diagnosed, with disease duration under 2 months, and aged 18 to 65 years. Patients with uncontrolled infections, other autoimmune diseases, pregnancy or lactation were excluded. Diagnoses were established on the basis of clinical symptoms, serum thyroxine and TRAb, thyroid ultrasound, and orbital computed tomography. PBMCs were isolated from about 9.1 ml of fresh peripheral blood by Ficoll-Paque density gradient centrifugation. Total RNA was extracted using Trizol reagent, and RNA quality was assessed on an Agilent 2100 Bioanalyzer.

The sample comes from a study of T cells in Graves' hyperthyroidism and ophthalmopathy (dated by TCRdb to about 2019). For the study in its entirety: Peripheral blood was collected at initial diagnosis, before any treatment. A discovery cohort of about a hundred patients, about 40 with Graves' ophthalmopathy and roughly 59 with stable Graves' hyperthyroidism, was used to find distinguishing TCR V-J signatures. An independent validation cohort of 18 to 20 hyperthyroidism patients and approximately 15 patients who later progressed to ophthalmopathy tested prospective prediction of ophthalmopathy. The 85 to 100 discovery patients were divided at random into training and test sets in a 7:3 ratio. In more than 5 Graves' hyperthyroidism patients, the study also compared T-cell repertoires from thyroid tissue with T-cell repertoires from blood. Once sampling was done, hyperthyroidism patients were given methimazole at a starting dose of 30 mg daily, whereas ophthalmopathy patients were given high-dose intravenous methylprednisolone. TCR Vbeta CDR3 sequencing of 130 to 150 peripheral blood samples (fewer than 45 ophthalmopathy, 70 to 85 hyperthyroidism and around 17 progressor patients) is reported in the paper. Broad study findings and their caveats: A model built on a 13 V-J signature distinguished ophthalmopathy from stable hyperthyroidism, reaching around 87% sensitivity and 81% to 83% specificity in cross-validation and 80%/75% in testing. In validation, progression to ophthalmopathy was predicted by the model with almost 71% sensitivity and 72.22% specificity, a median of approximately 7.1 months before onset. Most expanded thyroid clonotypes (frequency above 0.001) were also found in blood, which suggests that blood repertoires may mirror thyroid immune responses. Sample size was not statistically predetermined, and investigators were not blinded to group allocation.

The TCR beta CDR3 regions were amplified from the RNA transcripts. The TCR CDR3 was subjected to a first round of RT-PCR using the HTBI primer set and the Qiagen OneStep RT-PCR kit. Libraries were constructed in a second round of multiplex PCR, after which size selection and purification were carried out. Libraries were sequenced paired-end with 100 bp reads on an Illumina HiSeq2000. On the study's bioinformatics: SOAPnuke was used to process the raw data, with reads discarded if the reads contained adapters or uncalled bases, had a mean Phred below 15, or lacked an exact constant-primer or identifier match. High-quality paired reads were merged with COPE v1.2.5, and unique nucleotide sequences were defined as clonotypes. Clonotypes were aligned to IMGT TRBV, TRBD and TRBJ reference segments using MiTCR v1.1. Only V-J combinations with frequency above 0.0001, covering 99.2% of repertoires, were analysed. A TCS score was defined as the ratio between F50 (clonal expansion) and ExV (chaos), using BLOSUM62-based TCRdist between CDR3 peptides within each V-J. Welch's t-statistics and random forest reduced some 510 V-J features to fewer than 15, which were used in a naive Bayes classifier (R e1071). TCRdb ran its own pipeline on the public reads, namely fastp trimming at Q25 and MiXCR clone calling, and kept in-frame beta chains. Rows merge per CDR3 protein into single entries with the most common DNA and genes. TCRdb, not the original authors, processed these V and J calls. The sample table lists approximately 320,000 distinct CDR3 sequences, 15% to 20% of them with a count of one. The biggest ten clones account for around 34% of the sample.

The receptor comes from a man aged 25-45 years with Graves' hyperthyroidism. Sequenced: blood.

The CDR3 reads as follows: CASSGTEGSHTQYF. In nucleotides, the sequence is TGTGCCAGCAGTGGGACAGAGGGTTCGCATACGCAGTATTTT. Recombination linked TRBV6-1 to TRBJ2-3; the D region possibly corresponds to TRBD1 (6 bases align). A distance of 15 bases separates the germline ends of V and J, which lose 4 bases and 7 bases respectively. The germline V gene sets CDR1 to MNHNS and CDR2 to SASEGT. The CDR3, cysteine through phenylalanine, is 14 amino acids long. Of all the DNA, just the CDR3 is kept, 42 bases in frame from base 1.